The next 8 T cell receptor beta chains were all read from a single sample in a study of blood T cell repertoires in COVID-19. Clones were read by immunoSEQ multiplex PCR, and TCRdb kept only the in-frame ones, dropping some. Of about 74,000 clones in the sample, about 88% were seen once. What was sequenced was peripheral blood. The receptors here all came from a man aged 65-85 years with active or convalescent COVID-19.

This sequence joins TRBV27 and TRBJ1-1, with D possibly TRBD1 on 6 matching bases. Trimming took off 3 bases at V and 3 bases at J, with 11 bases between the two ends. The germline gives CDR1 MNHEY, CDR2 SMNVEV (reference sequence). The CDR3 loop spans 14 amino acids. The CDR3 sequence: CASSFLGADTEAFF. In nucleotides, the CDR3 is TGTGCCAGCAGTTTCTTGGGGGCGGACACTGAAGCTTTCTTT.

This clone was observed a single time. V and J are TRBV7-2 and TRBJ1-6; 9 nucleotides match TRBD1. The V gene's germline CDR1 is SGHTA and CDR2 FQGNSA. The CDR3 contains 13 residues. The V gene end was trimmed by 6 bases and the J gene end by 8 bases; junction bases not matched to a gene: 2. CDR3: CASRDRGYSPLHF. For the CDR3, the DNA is TGTGCCAGCAGGGACAGGGGTTATTCACCCCTCCACTTT.

This clone was counted only a few times. The chain employs TRBV2 and TRBJ2-7; D is ambiguous. Germline V gene lookup returns CDR1 SNHLY and CDR2 FYNNEI. The V gene lost 8 bases and the J gene lost 0 bases, with 8 bases spanning the gap. This CDR3 region has 12 residues. The CDR3 DNA is TGTGCCAGCGCGATTCTCTCCTACGAGCAGTACTTC. Its translation is CASAILSYEQYF.

The rearrangement joins TRBV28 to TRBJ2-5; 10 bases align to TRBD1. Germline lookup yields CDR1 MDHEN and CDR2 SYDVKM. The CDR3 is 18 amino acids. Unmatched junction bases numbered 12, after V lost 5 bases and J lost 0 bases. The CDR3 protein is CASSPRQGARGYQETQYF. CDR3 DNA sequence: TGTGCCAGCAGTCCTCGACAGGGGGCGAGGGGGTACCAAGAGACCCAGTACTTC.

The chain carries TRBV15 and TRBJ1-3; 7 positions match TRBD1. CDR3 length: 16 amino acids. Germline CDR1 reads LNHNV; CDR2 reads YYDKDF (reference sequence). Trimming at V came to 3 bases and at J to 0 bases, leaving 5 bases not matched to a gene. CDR3 sequence: CATSRGQRSSGNTIYF. Here the CDR3 DNA reads TGTGCCACCAGCAGGGGACAGCGCAGCTCTGGAAACACCATATATTTT.

This clone was seen just once. The chain is built from TRBV10-2 and TRBJ1-1; D ambiguous. The CDR3 extends over 14 amino acids. The V gene's germline CDR1 is WSHSY and CDR2 SAAADI. V gave up 0 bases and J gave up 6 bases, with 11 bases separating them. The CDR3 sequence: CASSESGGTSEAFF. The DNA for the CDR3 is TGCGCCAGCAGTGAGTCTGGCGGTACTTCTGAAGCTTTCTTT.

V usage is TRBV19 and J usage is TRBJ1-5, with TRBD1 as a possible D gene (5 bases). CDR3 size: 17 residues. Germline assignment: CDR1 LNHDA and CDR2 SQIVND (reference sequence). V was clipped by 1 base and J by 7 bases, with 20 bases between them. For the CDR3, the DNA is TGTGCCAGTAGTATAGCGGAGAGCGCAGGGCGGGGACAGCCCCAGCATTTT. It translates to CASSIAESAGRGQPQHF.

A word on this clone: One junction end disagrees with the germline gene, perhaps due to a read error. This chain uses TRBV29-1 with TRBJ1-2; tentative D call: TRBD1 (5 bases). The CDR3 has 12 amino acids. Germline CDR1 is SQVTM and CDR2 is ANQGSEA. This CDR3 is CSVVGGRYRYTF. CDR3 sequence (DNA): TGCAGCGTTGTGGGGGGACGCTATCGCTACACCTTC.